This TCR beta chain was documented in a study of blood T cell repertoires in COVID-19. Study in general: Acute and convalescent COVID-19 specimens originated in the United States, Italy and Spain. In each case, the material was cDNA or gDNA derived from T cells, B-cell-depleted T cells, or PBMCs.

This CDR3 spans 15 amino acids. Germline values: CDR1 SGHTA, CDR2 FQGTGA. The trim removed 2 bases at V and 4 bases at J, leaving 3 bases unmatched. Original data processing: Quantification of nucleated cells was approximated via reference gene primer amplification. TCRdb's copy holds only in-frame clones and misses some; the assay was immunoSEQ multiplex PCR. The V and J calls and clone size come from that table; D and trimming were worked out from the DNA. The sample has around 270,000 clones, around 87% seen once. The rearrangement uses TRBV7-3 and TRBJ2-1; 9 positions match TRBD1. The origin of this receptor is a woman in her fifties or sixties with acute or convalescent COVID-19. The material sequenced was peripheral blood. CDR3 in DNA: TGTGCCAGCAGCTTACAGACAGGGGGATACAATGAGCAGTTCTTC. It is translated as CASSLQTGGYNEQFF.